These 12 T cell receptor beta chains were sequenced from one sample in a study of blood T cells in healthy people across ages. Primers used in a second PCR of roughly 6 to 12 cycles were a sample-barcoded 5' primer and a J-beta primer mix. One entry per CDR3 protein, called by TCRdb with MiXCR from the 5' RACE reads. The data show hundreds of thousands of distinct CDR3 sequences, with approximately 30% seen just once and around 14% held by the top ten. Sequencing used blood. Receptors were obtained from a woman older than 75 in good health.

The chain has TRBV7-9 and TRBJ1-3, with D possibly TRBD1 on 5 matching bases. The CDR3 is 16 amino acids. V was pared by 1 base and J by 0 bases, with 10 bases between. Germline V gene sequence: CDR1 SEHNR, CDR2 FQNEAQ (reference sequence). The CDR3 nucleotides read TGTGCCAGCAGCTTAGAATCAGGGAGCTCTGGAAACACCATATATTTT. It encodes CASSLESGSSGNTIYF.

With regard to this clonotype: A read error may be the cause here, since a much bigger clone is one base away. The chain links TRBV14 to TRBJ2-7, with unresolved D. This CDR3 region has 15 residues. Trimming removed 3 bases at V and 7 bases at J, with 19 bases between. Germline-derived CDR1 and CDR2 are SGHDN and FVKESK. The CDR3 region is CASSHPGPSYNEQYF. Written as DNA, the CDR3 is TGTGCCAGCAGCCACCCTGGGCCTTCCTACAATGAGCAGTACTTC.

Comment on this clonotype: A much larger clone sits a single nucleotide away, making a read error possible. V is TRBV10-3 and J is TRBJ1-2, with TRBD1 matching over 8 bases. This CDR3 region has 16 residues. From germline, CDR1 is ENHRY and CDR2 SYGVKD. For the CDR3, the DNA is TGTGTCATCAGTGAGCGGGCAGGGGGCATCGGCTATGGCTACACCTTC. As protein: CVISERAGGIGYGYTF.

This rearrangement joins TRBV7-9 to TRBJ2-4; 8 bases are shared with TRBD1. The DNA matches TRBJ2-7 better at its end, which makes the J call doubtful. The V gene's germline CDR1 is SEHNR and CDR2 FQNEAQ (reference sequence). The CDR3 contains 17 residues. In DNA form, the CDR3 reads TGTGCCAGCAGCTTAAAATCGGGACAGGCGATATCCTACGAGCAGTACTTC. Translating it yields CASSLKSGQAISYEQYF.

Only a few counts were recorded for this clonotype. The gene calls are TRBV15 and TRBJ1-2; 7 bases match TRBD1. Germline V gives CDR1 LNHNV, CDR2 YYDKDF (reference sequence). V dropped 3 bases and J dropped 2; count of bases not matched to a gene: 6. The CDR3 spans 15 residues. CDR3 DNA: TGTGCCACCAGCAGCGGGGGACAGTTAAACTATGGCTACACCTTC. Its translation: CATSSGGQLNYGYTF.

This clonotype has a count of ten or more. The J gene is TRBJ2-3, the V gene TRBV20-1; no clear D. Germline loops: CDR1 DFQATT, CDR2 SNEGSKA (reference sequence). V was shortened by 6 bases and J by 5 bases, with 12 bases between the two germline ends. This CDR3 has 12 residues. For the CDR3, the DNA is TGCAGTGCAACGGACCCGCTAGATACGCAGTATTTT. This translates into CSATDPLDTQYF.

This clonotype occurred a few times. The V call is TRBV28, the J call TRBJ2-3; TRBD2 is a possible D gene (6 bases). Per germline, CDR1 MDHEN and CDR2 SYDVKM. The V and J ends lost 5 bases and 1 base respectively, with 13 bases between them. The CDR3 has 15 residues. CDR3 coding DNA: TGTGCCAGCAGTACACCGGGGGTCGGCACAGATACGCAGTATTTT. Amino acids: CASSTPGVGTDTQYF.

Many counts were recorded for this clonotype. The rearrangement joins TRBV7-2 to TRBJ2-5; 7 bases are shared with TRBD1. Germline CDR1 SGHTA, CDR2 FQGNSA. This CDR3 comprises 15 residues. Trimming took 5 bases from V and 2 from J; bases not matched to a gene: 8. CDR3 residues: CASSGSGQPQETQYF. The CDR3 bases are TGTGCCAGCAGCGGGTCGGGACAGCCTCAAGAGACCCAGTACTTC.

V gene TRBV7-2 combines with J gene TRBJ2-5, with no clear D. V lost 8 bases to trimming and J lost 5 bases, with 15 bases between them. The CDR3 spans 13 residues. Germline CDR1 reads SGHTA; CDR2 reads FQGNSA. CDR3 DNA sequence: TGTGCCAGCCTTCTTGGGGTCGAGGAGACCCAGTACTTC. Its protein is CASLLGVEETQYF.

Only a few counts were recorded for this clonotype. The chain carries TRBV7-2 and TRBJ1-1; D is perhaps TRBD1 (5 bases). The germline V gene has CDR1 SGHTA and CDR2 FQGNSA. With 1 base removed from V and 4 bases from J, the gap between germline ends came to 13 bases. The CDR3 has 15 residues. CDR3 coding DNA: TGTGCCAGCAGCTTAGACCCAGGGATTAGCACTGAAGCTTTCTTT. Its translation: CASSLDPGISTEAFF.

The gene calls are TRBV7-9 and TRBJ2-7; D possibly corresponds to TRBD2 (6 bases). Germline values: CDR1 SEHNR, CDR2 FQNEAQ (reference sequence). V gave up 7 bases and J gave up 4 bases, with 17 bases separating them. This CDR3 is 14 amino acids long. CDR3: CASTFGGSRYEQYF. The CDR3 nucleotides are TGTGCCAGCACCTTCGGGGGATCCCGTTACGAGCAGTACTTC.

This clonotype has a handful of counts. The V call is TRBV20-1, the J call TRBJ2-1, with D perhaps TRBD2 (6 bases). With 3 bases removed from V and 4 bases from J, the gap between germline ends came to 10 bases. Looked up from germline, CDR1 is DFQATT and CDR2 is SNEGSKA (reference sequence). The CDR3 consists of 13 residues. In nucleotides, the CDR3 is TGCAGTGCTAGCGGGGGAGGTTACAATGAGCAGTTCTTC. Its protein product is CSASGGGYNEQFF.